The 10 T cell receptor beta chains given below trace back to one sample, sequenced in a study of human T cells and chemical hapten exposure. TCRdb processed the RACE reads anew with MiXCR; each CDR3 protein has one entry. Of about 260,000 distinct CDR3 sequences detected, about 8.6% appear once; the ten largest clones hold 2% to 3%. Specified time point: pre-sensitization, week 0. Stated treatment: therapeutic diphenylcyclopropenone sensitization with weekly scalp DPC. This sample comprised whole blood, obtained in connection with sensitization to the hapten diphenylcyclopropenone (DPC). Every receptor here comes from a woman between 40 and 50 years old with alopecia areata. Some clones in this sample may be carry-over from other donors' samples.

In its sample, this clonotype was seen a few times. The chain employs TRBV7-9 and TRBJ2-6; no firm D call. This CDR3 comprises 17 residues. Between the trimmed V and J ends, which lost 4 bases and 0 bases, there was a span of 13 bases. The germline gives CDR1 SEHNR, CDR2 FQNEAQ (reference sequence). CDR3 DNA sequence: TGTGCCAGCAGCTACCGGCCCCACCTCTCTGGGGCCAACGTCCTGACTTTC. Translation: CASSYRPHLSGANVLTF.

The chain uses TRBV30 and TRBJ2-7; D is unclear. The CDR3 sequence is 13 residues long. V gave up 4 bases and J gave up 0 bases, with 10 bases separating them. Germline loops: CDR1 GTSNPN, CDR2 SVGIG (reference sequence). The CDR3: CAWMRPSSYEQYF. The CDR3 DNA reads as TGTGCCTGGATGCGCCCTAGCTCCTACGAGCAGTACTTC.

V usage is TRBV28 and J usage is TRBJ2-4; D is uncertain. The germline V gene encodes CDR1 MDHEN and CDR2 SYDVKM. The CDR3 loop spans 16 amino acids. Trimming took 3 bases from V and 2 from J, leaving 14 bases between them. For the CDR3, the DNA is TGTGCCAGCAGTTTGGCAGACAATTCACCCAAAAACATTCAGTACTTC. Its protein is CASSLADNSPKNIQYF.

In this sample, this clonotype turned up many times. This chain joins TRBV25-1 and TRBJ1-2, with 8 positions matching TRBD1. V was clipped by 6 bases and J by 6 bases; unmatched bases: 6. This CDR3 has 13 amino acids. Germline CDR1 is MGHDK and CDR2 is SYGVNS. This CDR3 is CASSRTGKDGYTF. The DNA for the CDR3 is TGTGCCAGCAGCAGGACAGGGAAGGATGGCTACACCTTC.

The V and J genes are TRBV12-3 or TRBV12-4 and TRBJ2-4, with no clear D. CDR3 size: 14 residues. V was shortened by 5 bases and J by 0 bases, with 8 bases between the two germline ends. CDR3 DNA sequence: TGTGCCAGCAGTCCGCAGTTAGCCAAAAACATTCAGTACTTC. As protein: CASSPQLAKNIQYF.

This clonotype was observed many times. The chain combines TRBV28 with TRBJ2-7; no definite D call. The germline V gene encodes CDR1 MDHEN and CDR2 SYDVKM. This CDR3 region has 13 residues. V lost 8 bases to trimming and J lost 5 bases, with 16 bases between them. CDR3 residues: CASLSGRWNEQYF. CDR3 bases: TGTGCCAGCCTATCAGGCAGGTGGAACGAGCAGTACTTC.

This chain joins TRBV29-1 and TRBJ1-2; D ambiguous. Germline V lookup: CDR1 SQVTM, CDR2 ANQGSEA. This CDR3 spans 14 amino acids. The V gene lost 6 bases and the J gene lost 0 bases, with 14 bases spanning the gap. CDR3 amino acids: CSVSTRGANYGYTF. As DNA, the CDR3 is TGCAGCGTCTCGACCCGCGGAGCTAACTATGGCTACACCTTC.

The genes are TRBV6-2 or TRBV6-3 and TRBJ1-1, with 7 bases that match TRBD1. The CDR3 contains 14 residues. Per germline, CDR1 MNHEY and CDR2 SVGEGT. J gave up 4 bases and V 0 bases, and 2 bases lay outside the gene matches. CDR3 in amino acids: CASSYSGGGTEAFF. CDR3 DNA sequence: TGTGCCAGCAGTTACTCAGGGGGCGGCACTGAAGCTTTCTTT.

This chain joins TRBV3-1 and TRBJ1-6; 8 bases match TRBD1. Losses at the gene ends were 0 bases for V and 3 bases for J; bases not matched to a gene: 4. Germline CDR1 reads LGHDT; CDR2 reads YNNKEL (reference sequence). The CDR3 spans 17 residues. The CDR3 here is CASSQDKTGVYNSPLHF. The CDR3 DNA reads TGTGCCAGCAGCCAAGATAAGACAGGGGTCTATAATTCACCCCTCCACTTT.

The table lists this clonotype with many counts. The chain uses TRBV7-3 and TRBJ1-5; no definite D call. V was cut by 5 bases and J by 4 bases, with 9 bases left in between. The CDR3 is 13 amino acids. The germline V gene has CDR1 SGHTA and CDR2 FQGTGA. In nucleotides, the CDR3 is TGTGCCAGCAGCGCCGGAGCGAATCAGCCCCAGCATTTT. Amino acids: CASSAGANQPQHF.